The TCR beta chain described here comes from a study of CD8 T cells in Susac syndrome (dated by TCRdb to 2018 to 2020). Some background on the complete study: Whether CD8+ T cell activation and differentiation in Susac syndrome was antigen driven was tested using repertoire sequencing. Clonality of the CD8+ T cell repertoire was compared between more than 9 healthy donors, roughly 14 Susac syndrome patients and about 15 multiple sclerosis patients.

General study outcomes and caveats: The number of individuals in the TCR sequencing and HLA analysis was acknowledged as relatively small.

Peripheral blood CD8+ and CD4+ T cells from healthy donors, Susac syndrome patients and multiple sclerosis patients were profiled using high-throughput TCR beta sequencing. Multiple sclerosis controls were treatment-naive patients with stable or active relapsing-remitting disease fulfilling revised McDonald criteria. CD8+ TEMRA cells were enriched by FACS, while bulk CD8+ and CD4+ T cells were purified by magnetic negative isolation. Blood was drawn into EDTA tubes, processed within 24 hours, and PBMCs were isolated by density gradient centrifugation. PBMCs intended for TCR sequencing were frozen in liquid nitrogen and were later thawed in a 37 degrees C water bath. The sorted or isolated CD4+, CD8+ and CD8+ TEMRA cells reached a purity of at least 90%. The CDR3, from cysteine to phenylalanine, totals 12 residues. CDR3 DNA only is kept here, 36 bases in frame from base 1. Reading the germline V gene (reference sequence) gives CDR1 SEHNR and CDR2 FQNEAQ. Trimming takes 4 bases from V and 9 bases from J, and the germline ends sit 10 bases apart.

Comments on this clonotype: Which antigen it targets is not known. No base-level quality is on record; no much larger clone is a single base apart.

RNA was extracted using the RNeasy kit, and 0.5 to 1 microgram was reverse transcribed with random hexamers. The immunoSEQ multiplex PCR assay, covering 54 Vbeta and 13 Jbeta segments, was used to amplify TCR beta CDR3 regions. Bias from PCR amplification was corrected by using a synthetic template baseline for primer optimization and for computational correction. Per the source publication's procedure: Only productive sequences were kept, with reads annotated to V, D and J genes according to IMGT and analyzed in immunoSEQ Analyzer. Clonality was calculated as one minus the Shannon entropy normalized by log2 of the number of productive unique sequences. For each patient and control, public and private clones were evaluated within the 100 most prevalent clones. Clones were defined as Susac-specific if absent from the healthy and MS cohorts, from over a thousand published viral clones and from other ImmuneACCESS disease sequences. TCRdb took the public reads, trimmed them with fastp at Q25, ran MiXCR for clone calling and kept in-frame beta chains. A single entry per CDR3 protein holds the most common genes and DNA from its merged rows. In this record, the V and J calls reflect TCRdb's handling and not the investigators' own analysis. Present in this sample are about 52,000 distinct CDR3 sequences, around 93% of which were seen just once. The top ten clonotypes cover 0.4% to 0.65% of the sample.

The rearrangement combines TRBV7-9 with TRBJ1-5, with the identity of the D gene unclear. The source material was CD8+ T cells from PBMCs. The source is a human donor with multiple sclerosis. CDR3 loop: CASSYEVWPQHF. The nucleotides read TGTGCCAGCAGCTACGAAGTGTGGCCCCAGCATTTT.